This T cell receptor (beta chain) was identified during a study of response to subunit inactivated influenza vaccine. MiXCR, applied by TCRdb to the RT-PCR reads, yields one record per CDR3 protein. The sample records a few hundred thousand distinct CDR3 sequences, 21% being singletons. The CDR3 length is 17 residues. Germline CDR1 is LGHDT and CDR2 is YNNKEL (reference sequence). V gave up 0 bases and J gave up 1 base, with 14 bases separating them. Study-wide results and limits: It was the authors' suggestion that each seasonal influenza vaccination recruits few new T cells.

A remark on this clonotype: Its specificity is not known.

The sequence came from a man aged 50 to 69 who received an inactivated influenza vaccine. The chain links TRBV3-1 to TRBJ2-3; TRBD2 might be the D (6 bases). Sequenced material: PBMCs from blood, taken less than 22 months after vaccination. This CDR3 is CASSQDLRRGGTDTQYF. The CDR3 DNA is TGTGCCAGCAGCCAAGATCTTAGGCGGGGTGGCACAGATACGCAGTATTTT.